The 22 T cell receptor beta chains below come from one sample, sequenced in a study of shared clonotypes between healthy human individuals. Method: immunoSEQ multiplex PCR; TCRdb's copy keeps in-frame clones and lacks some. The sample lists about 1,800,000 clones; approximately 95% were seen once. Terminally differentiated effector memory CD45RA+ cells were excluded by CCR7 positive selection of CD45RO-negative cells. Sequencing was carried out using naive CD8+ T cells sorted from blood. All receptors derive from a man aged 18-30 years in good health.

A single count supports this clone. The chain combines TRBV12-5 with TRBJ2-3, with 7 nucleotides matching TRBD1. J lost 7 bases, V lost 1 base, and 8 bases had no gene match. The CDR3 has 15 residues. Germline V gene data show CDR1 as LGHNT and CDR2 as FRNRAP. The CDR3 region has the DNA TGTGCTAGTGGTTTGGACGGTAGGGACAGTCATACGCAGTATTTT. Amino acid sequence: CASGLDGRDSHTQYF. The full variable domain, completed using reference TRBV12-5 and TRBJ2-3, is DARVTQTPRHKVTEMGQEVTMRCQPILGHNTVFWYRQTMMQGLELLAYFRNRAPLDDSGMPKDRFSAEMPDATLATLKIQPSEPRDSAVYFCASGLDGRDSHTQYFGPGTRLTVL.

This chain joins TRBV5-4 and TRBJ2-1, with 8 nucleotides matching TRBD2. With 4 bases clipped from V and 3 bases from J, the junction kept 12 bases outside the gene matches. Per the germline V gene, CDR1 is SGHNT and CDR2 is YYREEE (reference sequence). This CDR3 has 17 amino acids. CDR3 sequence reads: CASSLPFTGGHYNEQFF. In DNA, the CDR3 is TGTGCCAGCAGCCTCCCCTTCACGGGGGGGCACTACAATGAGCAGTTCTTC.

This chain's CDR3 is CASSLAAQPQHF. Here the CDR3 DNA reads TGTGCCAGCAGCTTAGCTGCTCAGCCCCAGCATTTT. This chain links TRBV7-9 with TRBJ1-5; D gene ambiguous. Germline CDR1 SEHNR, CDR2 FQNEAQ (reference sequence). V gave up 0 bases and J gave up 6 bases, with 3 bases separating them. This CDR3 is built from 12 residues.

The chain links TRBV11-2 to TRBJ2-2, with TRBD1 matching 9 bases. Germline CDR1 reads SGHAT; CDR2 reads FQNNGV. After removal of 4 bases from V and 8 bases from J, the junction contained 8 bases not matched to a gene. The CDR3 totals 15 residues. The CDR3 loop is CASSWGTGRSGELFF. In DNA, the CDR3 is TGTGCCAGCAGCTGGGGGACAGGGCGTTCAGGGGAGCTGTTTTTT.

The V gene is TRBV6-6, the J gene TRBJ2-2; D not certain. The germline V and J ends were trimmed by 6 bases and 3 bases, with 5 bases remaining between them. Looked up from germline, CDR1 is MNHNY and CDR2 is SVGAGI (reference sequence). CDR3 size: 12 residues. The DNA of the CDR3 is TGTGCCAGCAGCCGAGACACCGGGGAGCTGTTTTTT. This gives the protein CASSRDTGELFF.

The V call is TRBV5-4, the J call TRBJ2-7, with unresolved D. The length of the CDR3 is 15 residues. V was pared by 5 bases and J by 3 bases, with 18 bases between. Looked up from germline, CDR1 is SGHNT and CDR2 is YYREEE (reference sequence). The CDR3 loop reads CASSPPGSFIYEQYF. CDR3 DNA sequence: TGTGCCAGCAGTCCACCGGGCTCCTTTATCTACGAGCAGTACTTC.

This clone has a single count. The rearrangement uses TRBV7-8 and TRBJ2-1; 13 bases fit TRBD2. The trim removed 5 bases at V and 2 bases at J, leaving 12 bases unmatched. The germline V gene has CDR1 SGHVS and CDR2 FQNEAQ. This CDR3 contains 19 residues. The CDR3 sequence is CASSRGLAGVRGPYNEQFF. CDR3 DNA: TGTGCCAGCAGCCGCGGACTAGCGGGAGTAAGGGGCCCCTACAATGAGCAGTTCTTC. Supplemented by reference TRBV7-8 and TRBJ2-1, the full variable domain reads GAGVSQSPRYKVAKRGQDVALRCDPISGHVSLFWYQQALGQGPEFLTYFQNEAQLDKSGLPSDRFFAERPEGSVSTLKIQRTQQEDSAVYLCASSRGLAGVRGPYNEQFFGPGTRLTVL.

This clone was seen just once. The chain combines TRBV28 with TRBJ2-7; 8 bases map to TRBD2. Trimming took 7 bases from V and 3 from J; bases not matched to a gene: 8. The germline CDR1 and CDR2 sequences are MDHEN and SYDVKM. The CDR3 has 14 amino acids. CDR3: CASNTGGSDYEQYF. CDR3 coding DNA: TGTGCCAGCAATACGGGGGGGTCCGACTACGAGCAGTACTTC.

The rearrangement links TRBV9 to TRBJ2-5; possibly TRBD2 for D (6 bases). CDR1 is SGDLS and CDR2 is YYNGEE in the germline V gene. V was shortened by 5 bases and J by 5 bases, with 13 bases between the two germline ends. CDR3 length equals 13 residues. CDR3 loop: CASSMTSRETQYF. CDR3 DNA: TGTGCCAGCAGTATGACTAGTCGTGAGACCCAGTACTTC.

V and J are TRBV7-9 and TRBJ2-3, with TRBD2 as a possible D gene (5 bases). The CDR3 has 15 amino acids. V was shortened by 6 bases and J by 0 bases, with 13 bases between the two germline ends. Germline V lookup: CDR1 SEHNR, CDR2 FQNEAQ (reference sequence). The CDR3 sequence is CASRREGLSTDTQYF. The CDR3, as DNA: TGTGCCAGCAGACGAGAGGGCCTGAGCACAGATACGCAGTATTTT.

The chain is built from TRBV11-2 and TRBJ1-1; the D is unclear. Germline V gene lookup returns CDR1 SGHAT and CDR2 FQNNGV. The length of the CDR3 is 14 residues. V was trimmed by 1 base and J by 6 bases, leaving 12 bases between them. The DNA of the CDR3 is TGTGCCAGCAGCTTAGGTGGTAGGGTGTCTGAAGCTTTCTTT. This codes for CASSLGGRVSEAFF.

The chain has TRBV13 and TRBJ2-2; 11 bases are a match to TRBD1. The CDR3 has 15 residues. CDR1 is PRHDT and CDR2 is FYEKMQ in the germline V gene (reference sequence). V shed 4 bases, J shed 6 bases, and the junction held 4 bases outside the gene matches. CDR3 sequence (DNA): TGTGCCAGCAGCTCCCCGGGACAGGGGGCCGGGGAGCTGTTTTTT. Protein: CASSSPGQGAGELFF.

The rearrangement joins TRBV6-5 to TRBJ2-7; D unclear. CDR3 length: 15 residues. In germline, CDR1 is MNHEY, CDR2 SVGAGI. Trimming took off 7 bases at V and 0 bases at J, with 16 bases between the two ends. The CDR3 DNA is TGTGCCAGCAACCCCGACCGAGGAAGCTCCTACGAGCAGTACTTC. It is translated as CASNPDRGSSYEQYF.

The rearrangement uses TRBV7-9 and TRBJ2-1, with D perhaps matching TRBD1 or TRBD2 (5 bases each). CDR1 SEHNR and CDR2 FQNEAQ come from the germline V gene (reference sequence). This CDR3 comprises 16 residues. The V gene lost 5 bases and the J gene lost 5 bases, with 19 bases spanning the gap. CDR3 sequence (DNA): TGTGCCAGCAGCCCTCGGACCTCCGGGGCGCACAATGAGCAGTTCTTC. Translating it yields CASSPRTSGAHNEQFF.

This clone is a singleton in its sample. The V call is TRBV5-4, the J call TRBJ2-3, with TRBD2 as a possible D gene (5 bases). Between the trimmed V and J ends, which lost 3 bases and 4 bases, there was a span of 6 bases. Germline lookup yields CDR1 SGHNT and CDR2 YYREEE (reference sequence). The CDR3 extends over 12 amino acids. The CDR3 is CASSWTSDTQYF. CDR3 sequence (DNA): TGTGCCAGCAGCTGGACTTCAGATACGCAGTATTTT.

The chain carries TRBV7-9 and TRBJ2-3; D possibly corresponds to TRBD2 (8 bases). Germline loops: CDR1 SEHNR, CDR2 FQNEAQ (reference sequence). V gave up 4 bases and J gave up 2 bases, with 25 bases separating them. The CDR3 is made up of 19 amino acids. For the CDR3, the DNA is TGTGCCAGCAGCTCGACAGGGAGCGAACTAGCGGAGTCCACAGATACGCAGTATTTT. As protein: CASSSTGSELAESTDTQYF. Full variable domain (outside the CDR3, taken from reference TRBV7-9 and TRBJ2-3): DTGVSQNPRHKITKRGQNVTFRCDPISEHNRLYWYRQTLGQGPEFLTYFQNEAQLEKSRLLSDRFSAERPKGSFSTLEIQRTEQGDSAMYLCASSSTGSELAESTDTQYFGPGTRLTVL.

The chain couples TRBV28 to TRBJ2-7; maybe TRBD2 (7 bases). The germline gives CDR1 MDHEN, CDR2 SYDVKM. V lost 5 bases to trimming and J lost 5 bases, with 16 bases between them. The CDR3 totals 14 residues. The CDR3 bases are TGTGCCAGCAGTACTAGTTGGGGGGGCCACGAGCAGTACTTC. This translates into CASSTSWGGHEQYF.

The chain uses TRBV5-4 and TRBJ1-2; tentative D call: TRBD1 (5 bases). V was pared by 4 bases and J by 8 bases, with 18 bases between. Looked up from germline, CDR1 is SGHNT and CDR2 is YYREEE (reference sequence). The length of the CDR3 is 14 residues. CDR3 sequence (DNA): TGTGCCAGCAGCCCCGAAGGGGCAGGGACCGGCTACACCTTC. Translated, it gives CASSPEGAGTGYTF. The whole variable domain, filled in from reference TRBV5-4 and TRBJ1-2, reads ETGVTQSPTHLIKTRGQQVTLRCSSQSGHNTVSWYQQALGQGPQFIFQYYREEENGRGNFPPRFSGLQFPNYSSELNVNALELDDSALYLCASSPEGAGTGYTFGSGTRLTVV.

V gene TRBV5-1 combines with J gene TRBJ2-1; D gene ambiguous. The CDR3 length is 16 residues. Deletions cut 1 base from V and 0 bases from J, with 11 bases between. The germline gives CDR1 SGHRS, CDR2 YFSETQ. CDR3 sequence: CASSLYEISSYNEQFF. Here the CDR3 DNA reads TGCGCCAGCAGCTTGTACGAGATCAGCTCCTACAATGAGCAGTTCTTC.

The V and J genes are TRBV28 and TRBJ1-1; no clear D. This CDR3 is built from 13 residues. V was pared by 6 bases and J by 6 bases, with 14 bases between. CDR1 is MDHEN and CDR2 is SYDVKM in the germline V gene. The CDR3 reads CASSLQNLSEAFF. The CDR3 coding sequence is TGTGCCAGCAGCCTTCAGAATTTATCTGAAGCTTTCTTT.

The CDR3 spells CASSWGQGQETQYF. CDR3 sequence (DNA): TGCGCCAGCAGCTGGGGACAGGGGCAAGAGACCCAGTACTTC. This rearrangement joins TRBV4-3 to TRBJ2-5, with TRBD1 identical over 10 bases. From germline, CDR1 is LGHNA and CDR2 YSLEER. The CDR3 is made up of 14 amino acids. Trimming took 5 bases from V and 2 from J; bases not matched to a gene: 2.

The CDR3, as DNA: TGTGCCACCAGCAGCCCGGGACAGGGGTACGAGCAGTACTTC. Protein product: CATSSPGQGYEQYF. The chain is built from TRBV15 and TRBJ2-7; 10 nucleotides line up with TRBD1. The junction had 3 bases not matched to a gene; V was cut back by 3 bases and J by 4 bases. CDR1 and CDR2 (germline): LNHNV, YYDKDF (reference sequence). The length of the CDR3 is 14 residues.